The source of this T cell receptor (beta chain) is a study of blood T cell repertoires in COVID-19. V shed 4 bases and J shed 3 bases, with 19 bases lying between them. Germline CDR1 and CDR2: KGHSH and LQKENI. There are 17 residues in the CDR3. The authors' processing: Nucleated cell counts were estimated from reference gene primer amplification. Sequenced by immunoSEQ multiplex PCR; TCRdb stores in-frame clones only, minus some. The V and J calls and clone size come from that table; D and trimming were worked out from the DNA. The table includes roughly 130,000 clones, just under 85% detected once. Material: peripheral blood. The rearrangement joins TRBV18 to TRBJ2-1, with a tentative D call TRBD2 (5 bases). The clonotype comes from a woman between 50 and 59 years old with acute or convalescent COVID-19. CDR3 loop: CASSQNFADSVYNEQFF. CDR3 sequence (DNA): TGTGCCAGCTCACAAAACTTCGCGGACTCGGTCTACAATGAGCAGTTCTTC.